This entry lists 32 T cell receptor beta chains sequenced from one sample in a study of control samples from healthy donors and cancer patients. Clones were read by immunoSEQ multiplex PCR, and TCRdb kept only the in-frame ones, dropping some. The table records 100,000 or so clones, roughly nine tenths of them present only once. Sequenced input: blood. The receptors come from a woman aged 18 to 35 in good health.

V and J are TRBV10-2 and TRBJ1-5; TRBD1 agrees at 8 bases. The CDR3 has 17 residues. The V gene end was trimmed by 5 bases and the J gene end by 2 bases; junction bases not matched to a gene: 11. Germline V gives CDR1 WSHSY, CDR2 SAAADI. CDR3 bases: TGCGCCAGCAGTTCGACAGGGGCGGGGTATGGCAATCAGCCCCAGCATTTT. Its translation: CASSSTGAGYGNQPQHF.

This chain links TRBV4-1 with TRBJ2-7, with 9 bases aligning to TRBD2. This CDR3 has 17 residues. CDR1 and CDR2 from the germline V gene are MGHRA and YSYEKL. V lost 0 bases, J lost 4 bases, and 10 bases stayed unmatched. CDR3: CASSQESGAGGWYEQYF. The DNA of the CDR3 is TGCGCCAGCAGCCAAGAATCTGGGGCGGGAGGGTGGTACGAGCAGTACTTC.

The chain links TRBV6-2 or TRBV6-3 to TRBJ1-2, with D maybe TRBD1 (6 bases). Trimming took off 2 bases at V and 4 bases at J, with 14 bases between the two ends. The CDR3 extends over 15 amino acids. Germline V lookup: CDR1 MNHEY, CDR2 SVGEGT. CDR3 in DNA: TGTGCCAGCAGTTACCTAGACAGGTGGGCCTATGGCTACACCTTC. Translation: CASSYLDRWAYGYTF.

The V call is TRBV24-1, the J call TRBJ2-7; 9 nucleotides line up with TRBD2. The CDR3 runs 16 residues. Germline V CDR1 and CDR2: KGHDR, SFDVKD. The junction had 11 bases not matched to a gene; V was cut back by 5 bases and J by 4 bases. CDR3 in amino acids: CATSAGHSGSKYEQYF. As DNA, the CDR3 is TGTGCCACCAGTGCGGGTCATAGCGGGAGTAAGTACGAGCAGTACTTC.

This chain joins TRBV7-8 and TRBJ2-3; no clear D gene. The germline CDR1 and CDR2 sequences are SGHVS and FQNEAQ. Trimming removed 2 bases from V and 1 base from J, with 16 bases in between. This CDR3 is 17 amino acids long. In DNA form, the CDR3 reads TGTGCCAGCAGCTTAAAAGCCCCTTTACAGCGCACAGATACGCAGTATTTT. As protein: CASSLKAPLQRTDTQYF.

The chain employs TRBV11-2 and TRBJ1-5; D is ambiguous. Germline lookup yields CDR1 SGHAT and CDR2 FQNNGV. The CDR3 is 13 amino acids. V was trimmed by 1 base and J by 5 bases, leaving 6 bases between them. The CDR3 DNA follows: TGTGCCAGCAGCTTAGGTGGAGATCAGCCCCAGCATTTT. Its protein product is CASSLGGDQPQHF.

V usage is TRBV6-5 and J usage is TRBJ2-5; D uncertain. The CDR3 consists of 15 residues. V gave up 0 bases and J gave up 1 base, with 9 bases separating them. Germline values: CDR1 MNHEY, CDR2 SVGAGI. CDR3: CASSYSFAAQETQYF. The CDR3 coding sequence is TGTGCCAGCAGTTACTCGTTCGCGGCCCAAGAGACCCAGTACTTC.

The genes are TRBV24-1 and TRBJ1-2; D is undetermined. V shed 0 bases and J shed 6 bases, with 7 bases lying between them. Germline V gene sequence: CDR1 KGHDR, CDR2 SFDVKD. CDR3 length: 13 amino acids. For the CDR3, the DNA is TGTGCCACCAGTGATTTGTTAGGCAATGGCTACACCTTC. This gives the protein CATSDLLGNGYTF.

This clone has a single count. The rearrangement uses TRBV19 and TRBJ2-2, with a tentative D call TRBD1 (5 bases). The CDR3 loop spans 18 amino acids. Trimming stripped 7 bases from V and 0 bases from J, with 21 bases between. The germline CDR1 and CDR2 sequences are LNHDA and SQIVND (reference sequence). The CDR3 loop reads CASTPVGQSPSNTGELFF. CDR3 nucleotide sequence: TGTGCCAGTACCCCGGTGGGGCAGTCCCCTTCGAACACCGGGGAGCTGTTTTTT.

V usage is TRBV5-1 and J usage is TRBJ1-3; D may be TRBD1 (6 bases). V dropped 5 bases and J dropped 2 bases, with 8 bases sitting between them. The CDR3 has 13 residues. CDR1 SGHRS and CDR2 YFSETQ come from the germline V gene. CDR3 sequence reads: CASRPGAGNTIYF. The DNA of the CDR3 is TGCGCCAGCAGGCCAGGGGCTGGAAACACCATATATTTT.

The chain carries TRBV19 and TRBJ1-5, with D perhaps TRBD1 (5 bases). V was clipped by 5 bases and J by 6 bases, with 11 bases between them. CDR1 and CDR2 (germline): LNHDA, SQIVND (reference sequence). The CDR3 length is 13 residues. CDR3 amino acids: CASSQQGPQPQHF. The DNA for the CDR3 is TGTGCCAGTAGTCAGCAGGGTCCTCAGCCCCAGCATTTT. The full variable domain, its missing parts supplied by reference TRBV19 and TRBJ1-5, is DGGITQSPKYLFRKEGQNVTLSCEQNLNHDAMYWYRQDPGQGLRLIYYSQIVNDFQKGDIAEGYSVSREKKESFPLTVTSAQKNPTAFYLCASSQQGPQPQHFGDGTRLSIL.

This chain uses TRBV29-1 with TRBJ1-3, with 9 bases matching TRBD1. This CDR3 is 14 amino acids long. Germline CDR1 and CDR2: SQVTM and ANQGSEA. V was pared by 6 bases and J by 3 bases, with 6 bases of the junction left unmatched. The CDR3 loop is CSVVTGGGGNTIYF. DNA for the CDR3: TGCAGCGTGGTAACAGGGGGCGGTGGAAACACCATATATTTT.

The chain is built from TRBV5-1 and TRBJ2-3; 8 nucleotides line up with TRBD2. The germline V gene has CDR1 SGHRS and CDR2 YFSETQ. V shed 3 bases and J 2 bases; nucleotides not matched to a gene: 5. The CDR3 extends over 15 amino acids. The CDR3 loop is CASSSGGGTTDTQYF. CDR3 DNA sequence: TGCGCCAGCAGCTCTGGCGGGGGGACCACAGATACGCAGTATTTT.

The chain has TRBV5-1 and TRBJ1-1, with D unclear. The CDR3 sequence is 15 residues long. Trimming stripped 7 bases from V and 6 bases from J, with 22 bases between. The V gene's germline CDR1 is SGHRS and CDR2 YFSETQ. CDR3 region: CASVYNSGALAEAFF. In DNA, the CDR3 is TGCGCCAGCGTGTACAACTCCGGTGCTTTGGCTGAAGCTTTCTTT.

The chain recombines TRBV2 with TRBJ1-5; 7 bases line up with TRBD1. This CDR3 region has 15 residues. Germline V gene lookup returns CDR1 SNHLY and CDR2 FYNNEI. V shed 6 bases, J shed 1 base, and the junction held 6 bases outside the gene matches. The DNA for the CDR3 is TGTGCCAGCAGCCGAATGACAGGGAGCAATCAGCCCCAGCATTTT. Encoded protein: CASSRMTGSNQPQHF.

The genes are TRBV4-1 and TRBJ1-2; 9 bases match TRBD1. CDR3 size: 15 residues. CDR1 and CDR2 (germline): MGHRA, YSYEKL. V was clipped by 0 bases and J by 4 bases; unmatched bases: 3. The CDR3 loop is CASSQEQGAVYGYTF. CDR3 nucleotides: TGCGCCAGCAGCCAAGAACAGGGGGCTGTCTATGGCTACACCTTC.

The chain combines TRBV30 with TRBJ1-2, with D unresolved. CDR1 and CDR2 (germline): GTSNPN, SVGIG (reference sequence). CDR3 length equals 13 residues. V was clipped by 4 bases and J by 1 base, with 10 bases between them. CDR3 residues: CAWTIRFNYGYTF. The CDR3 DNA reads as TGTGCCTGGACCATCAGGTTTAACTATGGCTACACCTTC.

The V gene is TRBV27, the J gene TRBJ2-3; 11 positions match TRBD2. CDR3 length equals 17 residues. Per the germline V gene, CDR1 is MNHEY and CDR2 is SMNVEV (reference sequence). With 8 bases clipped from V and 2 bases from J, the junction kept 12 bases outside the gene matches. The CDR3 DNA reads as TGTGCCAGCTCAAATTTCGGGACTAGCGGAATCACAGATACGCAGTATTTT. It yields the protein CASSNFGTSGITDTQYF.

CDR3 coding DNA: TGTGCCAGCAGTTTATTTGGGGTTGAGACCCAGTACTTC. Its translation is CASSLFGVETQYF. The chain is built from TRBV12-3 or TRBV12-4 and TRBJ2-5; D not resolved. V was cut by 2 bases and J by 5 bases, with 9 bases left in between. The CDR3 runs to 13 residues.

The genes are TRBV19 and TRBJ1-2; tentative D call: TRBD1 (5 bases). Trimming removed 4 bases from V and 6 bases from J, with 15 bases in between. The CDR3 covers 14 residues. CDR1 and CDR2 from the germline V gene are LNHDA and SQIVND (reference sequence). The CDR3 sequence is CASSTSGGNNGYTF. Here the CDR3 DNA reads TGTGCCAGTAGTACCTCCGGGGGGAACAATGGCTACACCTTC.

The J gene is TRBJ2-1, the V gene TRBV18, with 7 bases that match TRBD1. CDR3 size: 16 residues. Germline values: CDR1 KGHSH, CDR2 LQKENI. Germline trimming cut 3 bases from V and 1 base from J; bases unmatched to any gene: 6. The CDR3 region is CASSPSAGGSYNEQFF. In nucleotides, the CDR3 is TGTGCCAGCTCACCCTCGGCAGGGGGTTCCTACAATGAGCAGTTCTTC.

V gene TRBV10-3 combines with J gene TRBJ1-6; weak D call: TRBD1 (6 bases). Trimming cost V 4 bases and J 9 bases, with 19 bases left between them. CDR1 and CDR2 (germline): ENHRY, SYGVKD. This CDR3 contains 16 residues. The CDR3 nucleotides are TGTGCCATCAGTGGACGGGAGGACAGCCGGACTTCACCCCTCCACTTT. Protein product: CAISGREDSRTSPLHF.

The chain has TRBV10-3 and TRBJ2-3, with TRBD1 matching 8 bases. CDR1 and CDR2 (germline): ENHRY, SYGVKD. V dropped 7 bases and J dropped 4; count of bases not matched to a gene: 10. The CDR3 extends over 15 amino acids. The CDR3: CAITEGQDRSDTQYF. Written as DNA, the CDR3 is TGTGCCATCACCGAGGGACAGGACCGATCAGATACGCAGTATTTT.

The chain couples TRBV7-9 to TRBJ1-2; D gene ambiguous. Deletions cut 1 base from V and 7 bases from J, with 10 bases between. CDR1 and CDR2 from the germline V gene are SEHNR and FQNEAQ (reference sequence). This CDR3 spans 13 amino acids. The CDR3 nucleotides read TGTGCCAGCAGCTTAGGTATCAGATCTGGCTACACCTTC. Its protein product is CASSLGIRSGYTF.

CDR3 nucleotide sequence: TGTGCCAGCAGCGGGAGCATTTGGGACAAAAATTCACCCCTCCACTTT. Its translation: CASSGSIWDKNSPLHF. This chain links TRBV9 with TRBJ1-6; D is possibly TRBD1 (6 bases). This CDR3 spans 16 amino acids. V lost 3 bases and J 7 bases, leaving 17 bases between the germline ends. Germline assignment: CDR1 SGDLS and CDR2 YYNGEE.

The V and J genes are TRBV5-1 and TRBJ2-5; TRBD1 aligns across 7 bases. This CDR3 is 14 amino acids long. CDR1 is SGHRS and CDR2 is YFSETQ in the germline V gene. V was clipped by 7 bases and J by 1 base; unmatched bases: 7. DNA for the CDR3: TGCGCCAGCGCGCCAGGGGGAACCCAAGAGACCCAGTACTTC. Translating it yields CASAPGGTQETQYF.

The genes are TRBV24-1 and TRBJ1-1; D possibly corresponds to TRBD1 (5 bases). The CDR3 runs to 14 residues. The V gene lost 8 bases and the J gene lost 5 bases, with 17 bases spanning the gap. Germline assignment: CDR1 KGHDR and CDR2 SFDVKD. The CDR3: CATKPTGLGTEAFF. The CDR3 DNA is TGTGCCACCAAACCCACGGGACTCGGTACTGAAGCTTTCTTT.

J is TRBJ1-5 and V is TRBV11-2; D ambiguous. The CDR3 runs to 15 residues. Germline CDR1 is SGHAT and CDR2 is FQNNGV. Deletions cut 1 base from V and 6 bases from J, with 13 bases between. CDR3 DNA: TGTGCCAGCAGCTTAGGAGAGGGCCCAAGTCAGCCCCAGCATTTT. Protein: CASSLGEGPSQPQHF.

V usage is TRBV11-3 and J usage is TRBJ2-5, with D possibly being TRBD1 or TRBD2 (5 bases each). The CDR3 contains 15 residues. V dropped 5 bases and J dropped 1 base, with 14 bases sitting between them. Germline CDR1 and CDR2: SGHNT and YENEEA. CDR3 sequence: CASSLGERTQETQYF. In DNA, the CDR3 is TGTGCCAGCAGCCTGGGGGAGCGGACCCAAGAGACCCAGTACTTC.

The chain is built from TRBV9 and TRBJ1-5; 8 positions match TRBD1. This CDR3 spans 15 amino acids. Germline loops: CDR1 SGDLS, CDR2 YYNGEE. V dropped 0 bases and J dropped 5; count of bases not matched to a gene: 4. CDR3 loop: CASSVEQGVDQPQHF. For the CDR3, the DNA is TGTGCCAGCAGCGTAGAACAGGGGGTGGATCAGCCCCAGCATTTT.

The CDR3, as DNA: TGTGCCAGTAGTATAGACAGGAACACTGAAGCTTTCTTT. Translation: CASSIDRNTEAFF. The chain uses TRBV19 and TRBJ1-1; D remains unclear. The CDR3 is made up of 13 amino acids. Germline lookup yields CDR1 LNHDA and CDR2 SQIVND (reference sequence). Trimming took off 0 bases at V and 1 base at J, with 3 bases between the two ends.

The CDR3 DNA is TGTGCCAGCAGCTTAGGCCGCAATCAGCCCCAGCATTTT. Protein product: CASSLGRNQPQHF. The chain joins TRBV5-4 to TRBJ1-5, with D uncertain. Germline CDR1 reads SGHNT; CDR2 reads YYREEE (reference sequence). The CDR3 is made up of 13 amino acids. V lost 2 bases, J lost 2 bases, and 5 bases lay in between. Using reference TRBV5-4 and TRBJ1-5 for the parts outside the CDR3, the full variable domain is ETGVTQSPTHLIKTRGQQVTLRCSSQSGHNTVSWYQQALGQGPQFIFQYYREEENGRGNFPPRFSGLQFPNYSSELNVNALELDDSALYLCASSLGRNQPQHFGDGTRLSIL.